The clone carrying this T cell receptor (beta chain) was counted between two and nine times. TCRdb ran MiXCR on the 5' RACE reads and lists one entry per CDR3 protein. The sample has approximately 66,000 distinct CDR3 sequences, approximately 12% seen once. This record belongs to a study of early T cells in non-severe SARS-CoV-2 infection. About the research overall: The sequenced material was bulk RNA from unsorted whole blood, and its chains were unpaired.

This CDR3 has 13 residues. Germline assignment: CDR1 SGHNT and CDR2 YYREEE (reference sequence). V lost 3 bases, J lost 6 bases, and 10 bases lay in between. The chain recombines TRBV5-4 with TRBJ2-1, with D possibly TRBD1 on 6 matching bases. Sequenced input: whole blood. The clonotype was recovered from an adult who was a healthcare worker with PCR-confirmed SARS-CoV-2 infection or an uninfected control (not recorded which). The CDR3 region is CASSSDRTNEQFF. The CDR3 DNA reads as TGTGCCAGCAGCTCGGACAGAACCAATGAGCAGTTCTTC.